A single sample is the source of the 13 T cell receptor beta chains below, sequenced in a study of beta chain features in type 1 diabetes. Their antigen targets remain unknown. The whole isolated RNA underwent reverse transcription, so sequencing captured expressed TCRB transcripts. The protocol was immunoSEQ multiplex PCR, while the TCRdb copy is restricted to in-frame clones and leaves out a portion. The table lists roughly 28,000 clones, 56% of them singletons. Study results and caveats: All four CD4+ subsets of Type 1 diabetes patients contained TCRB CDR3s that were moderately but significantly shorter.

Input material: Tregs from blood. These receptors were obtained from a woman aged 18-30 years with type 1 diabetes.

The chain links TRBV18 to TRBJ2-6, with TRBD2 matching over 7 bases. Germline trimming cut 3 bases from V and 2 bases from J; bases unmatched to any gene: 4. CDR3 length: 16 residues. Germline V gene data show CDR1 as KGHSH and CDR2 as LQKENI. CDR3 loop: CASSPMAGAGANVLTF. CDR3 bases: TGTGCCAGCTCACCTATGGCGGGGGCTGGGGCCAACGTCCTGACTTTC. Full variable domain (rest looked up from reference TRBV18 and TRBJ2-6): NAGVMQNPRHLVRRRGQEARLRCSPMKGHSHVYWYRQLPEEGLKFMVYLQKENIIDESGMPKERFSAEFPKEGPSILRIQQVVRGDSAAYFCASSPMAGAGANVLTFGAGSRLTVL.

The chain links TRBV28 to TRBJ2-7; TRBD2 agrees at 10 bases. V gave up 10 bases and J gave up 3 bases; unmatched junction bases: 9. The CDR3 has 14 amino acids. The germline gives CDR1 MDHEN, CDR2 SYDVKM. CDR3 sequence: CATRASGSDYEQYF. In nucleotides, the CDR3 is TGTGCCACCCGGGCTAGCGGGAGTGACTACGAGCAGTACTTC.

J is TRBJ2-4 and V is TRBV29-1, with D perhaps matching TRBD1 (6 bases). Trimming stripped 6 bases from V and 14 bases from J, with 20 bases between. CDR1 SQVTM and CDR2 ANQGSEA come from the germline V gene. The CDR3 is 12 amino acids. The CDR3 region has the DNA TGCAGCGTGGGGCTAGGACAGAAGGGAGAGTACTTC. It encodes CSVGLGQKGEYF.

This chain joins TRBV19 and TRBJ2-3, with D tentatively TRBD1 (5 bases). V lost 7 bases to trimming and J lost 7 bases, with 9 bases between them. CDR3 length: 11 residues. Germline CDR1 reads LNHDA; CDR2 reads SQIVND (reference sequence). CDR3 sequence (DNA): TGTGCCAGTATGGGGCGGTATACGCAGTATTTT. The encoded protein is CASMGRYTQYF.

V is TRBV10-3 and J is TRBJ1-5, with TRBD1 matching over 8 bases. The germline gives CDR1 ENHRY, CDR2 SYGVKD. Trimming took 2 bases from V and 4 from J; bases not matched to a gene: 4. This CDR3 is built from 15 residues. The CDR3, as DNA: TGTGCCATCAGTGAGGGACAGGGCCCTAATCAGCCCCAGCATTTT. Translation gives CAISEGQGPNQPQHF.

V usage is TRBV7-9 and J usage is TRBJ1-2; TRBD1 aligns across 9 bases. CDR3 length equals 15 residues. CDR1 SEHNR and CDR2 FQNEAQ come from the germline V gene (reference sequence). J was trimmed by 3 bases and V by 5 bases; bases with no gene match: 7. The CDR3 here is CASSPRTGADYGYTF. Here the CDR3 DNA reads TGTGCCAGCAGCCCGCGGACAGGGGCCGACTATGGCTACACCTTC.

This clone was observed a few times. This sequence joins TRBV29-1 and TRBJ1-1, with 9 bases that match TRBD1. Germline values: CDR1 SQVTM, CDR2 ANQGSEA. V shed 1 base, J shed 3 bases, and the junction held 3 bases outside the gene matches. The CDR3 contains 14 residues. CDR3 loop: CSVEGTGAYTEAFF. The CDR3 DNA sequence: TGCAGCGTTGAAGGGACAGGGGCTTACACTGAAGCTTTCTTT.

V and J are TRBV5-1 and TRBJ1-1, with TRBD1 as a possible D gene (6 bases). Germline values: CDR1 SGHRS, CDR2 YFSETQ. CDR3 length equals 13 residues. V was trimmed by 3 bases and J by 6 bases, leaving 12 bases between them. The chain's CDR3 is CASSYTGIAEAFF. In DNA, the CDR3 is TGCGCCAGCAGCTATACAGGGATCGCTGAAGCTTTCTTT. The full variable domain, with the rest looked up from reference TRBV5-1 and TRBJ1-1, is KAGVTQTPRYLIKTRGQQVTLSCSPISGHRSVSWYQQTPGQGLQFLFEYFSETQRNKGNFPGRFSGRQFSNSRSEMNVSTLELGDSALYLCASSYTGIAEAFFGQGTRLTVV.

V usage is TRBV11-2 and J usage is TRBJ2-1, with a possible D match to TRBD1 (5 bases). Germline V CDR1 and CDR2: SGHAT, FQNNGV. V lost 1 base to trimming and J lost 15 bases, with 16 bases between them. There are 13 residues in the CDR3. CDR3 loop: CASSLGQSNFRFF. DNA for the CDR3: TGTGCCAGCAGCTTAGGACAGAGTAACTTTCGGTTCTTC.

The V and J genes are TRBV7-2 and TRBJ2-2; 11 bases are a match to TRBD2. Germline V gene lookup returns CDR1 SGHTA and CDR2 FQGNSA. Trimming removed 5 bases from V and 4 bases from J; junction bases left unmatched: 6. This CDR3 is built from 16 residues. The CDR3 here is CASSVKGTSGTGELFF. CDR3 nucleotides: TGTGCCAGCAGCGTAAAAGGGACTAGCGGCACCGGGGAGCTGTTTTTT.

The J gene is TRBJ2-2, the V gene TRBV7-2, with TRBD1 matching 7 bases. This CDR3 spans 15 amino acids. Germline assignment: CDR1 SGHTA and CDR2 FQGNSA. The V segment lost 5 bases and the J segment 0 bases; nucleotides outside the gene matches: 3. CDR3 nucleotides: TGTGCCAGCAGCCATGGGACAGCGAACACCGGGGAGCTGTTTTTT. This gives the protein CASSHGTANTGELFF.

The CDR3 protein is CASSHTRNTIYF. The CDR3 coding sequence is TGTGCCAGCAGCCATACTAGAAACACCATATATTTT. The chain is built from TRBV14 and TRBJ1-3; unclear D gene. Germline lookup yields CDR1 SGHDN and CDR2 FVKESK. V was cut by 3 bases and J by 5 bases, with 5 bases left in between. The CDR3 sequence is 12 residues long.

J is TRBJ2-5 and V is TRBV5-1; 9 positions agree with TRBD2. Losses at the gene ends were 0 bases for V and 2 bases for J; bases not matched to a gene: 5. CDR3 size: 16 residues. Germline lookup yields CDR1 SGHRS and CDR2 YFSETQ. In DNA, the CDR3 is TGCGCCAGCAGCTTGGCCAGTCTAGCGGGACAAGAGACCCAGTACTTC. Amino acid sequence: CASSLASLAGQETQYF.